This T cell receptor beta chain was profiled in a study of blood T cell repertoires in COVID-19. Across the whole study: Some COVID-19 samples were acute and others convalescent; all came from the United States, Italy and Spain. In each case, the material was cDNA or gDNA derived from T cells, B-cell-depleted T cells, or PBMCs.

Comment on this clone: At one end, the junction sequence differs from germline, possibly due to a read error.

Per the original data handling: Amplification from reference gene primers served as the basis for estimated nucleated cell counts. Data came from immunoSEQ multiplex PCR; TCRdb stores just in-frame clones and leaves some out. V, J and clone size were drawn from that table, and D and trimming were deduced from the DNA. The sample lists 130,000 or so clones, 70% to 80% occurring once. CDR1 and CDR2 from the germline V gene are MNHNY and SVGAGI (reference sequence). The CDR3 consists of 13 residues. The sequence came from a human donor in a cohort sampled during active COVID-19. This rearrangement joins TRBV6-6 to TRBJ1-1; D ambiguous. Sequencing was done on a sample of peripheral blood. The CDR3 sequence is CASSYVGNLKPLF. CDR3 nucleotides: TGTGCCAGCAGTTACGTGGGCAACTTAAAACCCCTCTTT.